This T cell receptor (beta chain) was recorded in a study of T cells in Graves' hyperthyroidism and ophthalmopathy. This clonotype occurred many times. Its antigen remains unidentified. Authors of the study amplified TCR beta CDR3 regions from RNA transcripts. A first-round RT-PCR of the TCR CDR3 used the HTBI primer set. From the multiplex PCR reads, TCRdb called clonotypes with MiXCR, one entry per CDR3 protein. The sample carries approximately 400,000 distinct CDR3 sequences, approximately 13% recorded once. Over 18 months, lack of ophthalmopathy progression marked Graves' hyperthyroidism as stable. Used for diagnoses were clinical symptoms, serum thyroxine and TRAb, thyroid ultrasound and orbital computed tomography. Study conclusions and caveats: Most clonotypes expanded in the thyroid (above 0.001) were also present in blood. Separation of ophthalmopathy from stable hyperthyroidism was achieved by a 13 V-J model.

Between the trimmed V and J ends, which lost 5 bases and 0 bases, there was a span of 14 bases. This CDR3 contains 15 residues. Germline CDR1 reads PRHDT; CDR2 reads FYEKMQ (reference sequence). This receptor was taken from a woman aged 60-75 years with Graves' hyperthyroidism. This sequence joins TRBV13 and TRBJ2-7; D call uncertain. The material sequenced was blood. The chain's CDR3 is CASSHLIRDSYEQYF. The CDR3 nucleotides are TGTGCCAGCAGCCACCTAATAAGGGACTCCTACGAGCAGTACTTC.